Listed here is a single T cell receptor beta chain. This clone's antigen is unknown. No base-level quality is on record; no much larger clone is a single base apart. Explained via the paper, the time point label denotes: newly diagnosed GD, antithyroid drugs for less than 3 months. RNA was extracted from PBMCs in TRIzol for both TCR sequencing and RNA sequencing. The diagnosis of Graves' disease followed American Thyroid Association guidelines. Patients were recruited from an endocrinology department in Xi'an, China. Each patient gave approximately 9 milliliters of peripheral blood, collected in an EDTA anticoagulant tube. Ficoll Paque Plus density gradient separation was used to isolate PBMCs, and no further T cell sorting was performed. An Agilent 2100 Bioanalyzer and agarose gel were used to check RNA quality, and a NanoDrop 2000 was used to measure RNA concentration. The data were taken from a study of regulatory T cells in long-lasting Graves disease (dated by TCRdb to the early 2020s). Some background on the complete study: Patients with newly diagnosed Graves' disease had been on antithyroid drugs for under 3 months. Persistent Graves' disease patients were compared with newly diagnosed Graves' disease patients by peripheral blood TCR sequencing and RNA sequencing. A total of some 35 samples underwent TCR sequencing, from 13 patients with persistent Graves' disease and some 20 patients with newly diagnosed Graves' disease. The study was registered as a clinical trial and conducted in China. Paper-wide results and their limitations: Persistent disease showed preferential use of TRBV28, TRBJ1-2 and TRBJ2-5, whereas newly diagnosed disease favored TRBV20-1 and TRBJ2-1. The small sample size was acknowledged by the authors as a limitation that may reduce accuracy. Patients with persistent disease shared more public clonotypes (around 2,700) than newly diagnosed patients did (more than 900). Sequencing and analysis were limited to the TCR beta chain. The study examined only peripheral blood because the primary lesion, thyroid tissue, could not be accessed. Compared with newly diagnosed patients, patients with persistent Graves' disease had lower TCR Shannon entropy and fewer highly expanded clones, which suggests clonal expansion.

V was cut back by 6 bases and J by 0 bases, leaving a gap of 15 bases between them. CDR1 and CDR2 (MDHEN, SYDVKM) derive from the germline V gene. The cysteine opens and the phenylalanine closes a CDR3 of 16 amino acids. Kept here is only the CDR3 DNA, which spans 48 bases and is read in frame from base 1. Library construction relied on multiplex PCR. Sequenced using an Illumina HiSeq 4000. To build TCR beta libraries, CDR3 regions were amplified by Arm-PCR using iRepertoire HTBI primers. Before sequencing, the PCR products went through gel purification. Concerning the study's data processing: Across samples, around 58 TRBV and 13 to 15 TRBJ segments were identified and used for gene usage analysis of CDR3 amino acid clonotypes. COPE and FqMerger were used to merge the filtered high-quality paired reads into contigs. BLAST was used to align contigs to IMGT TRBV, TRBD and TRBJ reference genes, and CDR3 was defined according to IMGT. Any clonotype with a frequency above 0.1% was counted as a highly expanded clone. Repertoire diversity was measured by Shannon entropy, and V-J evenness by the Gini coefficient. Clonotypes shared by more than one individual were considered public. TCRdb trimmed public reads at Q25 via fastp, called clones via MiXCR and kept in-frame beta chains. Rows matching on CDR3 protein sequence are summarized as one entry with the most common DNA and genes. In this record, the V and J calls reflect TCRdb's handling and not the investigators' own analysis. This sample gives over 500,000 distinct CDR3 sequences in total; approximately 15% of them show up just once. The ten largest clones take up approximately 18% of the sample.

This same sample was also part of a study on T cells in Graves' hyperthyroidism and ophthalmopathy. Per the second study: Stable Graves' hyperthyroidism was defined as no progression to ophthalmopathy during 18 months of follow-up. Hyperthyroidism patients were newly diagnosed, had a disease duration of under 2 months, and were aged 18 to 65 years. Exclusion was applied to patients with uncontrolled infections, other autoimmune diseases, pregnancy or lactation. Diagnoses were based on clinical symptoms, serum thyroxine and TRAb, thyroid ultrasound and orbital computed tomography. For the first round of RT-PCR on the TCR CDR3, the HTBI primer set was used together with the Qiagen OneStep RT-PCR kit. Most expanded thyroid clonotypes (frequency above 0.001) were also found in blood, which suggests that blood repertoires may mirror thyroid immune responses. A model built on a 13 V-J signature distinguished ophthalmopathy from stable hyperthyroidism, reaching about 88% sensitivity and 81.08% specificity in cross-validation and 80%/75% in testing. In validation, the model predicted progression to ophthalmopathy with roughly 70% sensitivity and about 73% specificity, a median of around six months before onset. TCR V-J signatures able to tell the groups apart were searched for in a discovery cohort of more than 90 patients, of whom roughly 42 had Graves' ophthalmopathy and under 65 had stable Graves' hyperthyroidism. Whether ophthalmopathy could be predicted prospectively was tested in an independent validation cohort made up of 18 hyperthyroidism patients plus 17 patients who later progressed to ophthalmopathy. The 90 to 100 discovery patients were randomly split 7:3 into training and test sets. In addition, the study compared T-cell repertoires in thyroid tissue and in blood from several Graves' hyperthyroidism patients. After blood sampling, hyperthyroidism patients were treated with methimazole at a starting dose of 30 mg daily, and ophthalmopathy patients were treated with high-dose intravenous methylprednisolone. A second multiplex PCR round built the libraries, followed by size selection and purification. Sequencing of the libraries was done on an Illumina HiSeq2000 using paired-end 100 bp reads. Raw data were processed with SOAPnuke, discarding reads with adapters, uncalled bases, mean Phred below 15, or no exact constant-primer or identifier match. COPE v1.2.5 was used to merge the high-quality paired reads, and each unique nucleotide sequence was defined as a clonotype. MiTCR v1.1 was used to align clonotypes to the IMGT TRBV, TRBD and TRBJ reference segments. The analysis was restricted to V-J combinations with a frequency above 0.0001, which together covered over 99% of the repertoires. A TCS score was defined as the ratio of F50 (clonal expansion) to E x V (chaos), with BLOSUM62-based TCRdist applied between CDR3 peptides within each V-J. Welch's t-statistics and random forest reduced roughly 540 V-J features to roughly 13, which were used in a naive Bayes classifier (R e1071). Sample size was not statistically predetermined, and blinding of investigators to group allocation was not performed. TCR Vbeta CDR3 sequencing of 130 to 150 peripheral blood samples (around 45 ophthalmopathy, 75 to 80 hyperthyroidism and around 17 progressor patients) is reported in the paper.

Recombination connected TRBV28 to TRBJ2-4, and TRBD1 may be the D gene, going by 6 matching bases. Sequencing used peripheral blood mononuclear cells (PBMCs), obtained at new diagnosis, from a patient treated with antithyroid drugs. This clonotype was obtained from a woman aged 30 to 39 with Graves disease. Donor details come from another sample of the same person, matched by shared clones. The CDR3: CASSRTGILAKNIQYF. The bases are TGTGCCAGCAGCCGTACAGGGATATTAGCCAAAAACATTCAGTACTTC.